Given below is one TCR beta chain in context. It has no known antigen specificity. No quality values exist for individual bases; no much larger clone is one base distant. The cohort comprised several hundred healthy bone marrow donors. Cohort members were all nominally healthy when sampled, although unrecorded immune exposures were likely present. The donor tested CMV seropositive and was one of the 289 seropositive cohort members. A peripheral blood sample was collected from each donor, and TCR beta sequencing was performed on peripheral blood mononuclear cells. Genomic DNA was extracted from the blood cell samples with the Qiagen DNeasy Blood Extraction Kit. The library relied on the immunoSEQ multiplex PCR assay. For the multiplex PCR, a mixture combining 60 forward primers for TCR Vbeta segments and 13 reverse primers for TCR Jbeta segments was used. The CDR3 region of rearranged TCR beta genes was amplified from genomic DNA by a multiplex PCR assay. The Illumina HiSeq System was used to sequence the amplified TCR beta libraries as 87-base-pair reads. Per the authors' processing: In a later analysis, some 80 million unique TCR beta chains were counted across the roughly 670 repertoires, and approximately 11 million of these chains were shared by at least two donors. A nearest-neighbor algorithm error-corrected the raw reads and collapsed the reads into unique sequences, merging closely related sequences to remove PCR and sequencing errors. CDR3 sequences were aligned to IMGT reference sequences to assign V, D and J gene segments. For a sequence to be retained, a match of at least six nucleotides was required to both a V gene segment and a J gene segment. A rearrangement was called productive if the CDR3 had no stop codons and remained in frame with V and J, and every other rearrangement was called non-productive. CDR3 was defined by IMGT convention, running from the second conserved V-encoded cysteine to the conserved J-encoded phenylalanine. The earlier analysis of roughly 590 of the donors excluded any sequence lacking an unambiguous match to a single V gene segment. In an earlier analysis of approximately 610 of the donors, V segments were called functional above 56.7% productive rearrangements and were called segregating when the between-donor standard deviation exceeded 5%. A statistical classification framework was developed to diagnose cytomegalovirus status using the catalog of TCR beta chain sequences. In a later analysis, V and J genes were assigned by comparing TCR nucleotide sequences against IMGT/GENE-DB human TR gene sequences. The TCRdist pipeline was used in a later analysis to assign CDR3 sequences and most-parsimonious VDJ recombination scenarios. A later analysis defined each TCR beta chain by its CDR3 amino acid sequence plus V-gene family, and excluded reads lacking a unique V-gene family. As a way to deal with suspected cross-contamination and a sequencing artifact, a later analysis dropped 450 to 700 nucleotide sequences that were highly shared and had low generation probability. In a later analysis, a clonal expansion index was calculated for each public chain from normalized within-repertoire ranks of inferred template counts. A later analysis computed generation probabilities with a VDJ recombination model fitted to out-of-frame rearrangements, and checked the results against IGoR. Hypergeometric tests were used in a later analysis to score TCR-TCR, TCR-HLA and TCR-CMV co-occurrence, with a repertoire-size bias correction applied to the TCR pairs. To estimate false discovery rates, a later analysis permuted the HLA or CMV assignments 20 times. In a later analysis, co-occurring TCRs were grouped using DBSCAN, with TCRdist sequence similarity added in when clustering inside HLA-allele-positive subsets. Repertoires with fewer than 30,000 or more than 120,000 public chains were left out of co-occurrence clustering, as were a handful of repertoires with anomalous nucleotide sharing. TCRdb's version of the immuneACCESS table is confined to in-frame rearrangements and falls short of the full clone set. An unresolved V gene accounts for under half of the shortfall where checked; the remainder is of unknown origin. The V and J calls and the clone size are those of that table, but D and trimming were determined from the DNA. In this sample the table shows under 150,000 clones, over 65% of which occur a single time. The top ten hold more than 3.5% of the sample.

These data are taken from a study of cytomegalovirus exposure and HLA in healthy donors (dated by TCRdb to 2017 to 2019). A note on the overall study: An earlier analysis of 587 of the donors reported approximately 290 Gb of sequence data and some 120 million unique TCR beta sequences from some 180 million T cells. Around 300 gigabases of sequencing data and tens of millions of unique TCR sequences were included in an early release covering over 600 HLA-typed donors. Of the roughly 410 genotyped donors, 81% were placed in the genetic ancestry cluster associated with self-reported Caucasian donors. The study was designed to test whether signatures of past pathogen exposure could be identified by cataloging public T cell receptors. The study profiled the T cell repertoires of 666 subjects by immunosequencing and related them to cytomegalovirus serostatus. A separate validation cohort of roughly 130 different subjects was used in addition to the approximately 610-subject first cohort. The study combined high-throughput TCR immunosequencing, statistical association of individual TCRs with disease status, and machine learning to predict cytomegalovirus infection status. In a later analysis, previously published TCR beta repertoires from 666 donors were re-analyzed and high-resolution HLA genotyping was added so that TCR occurrence patterns could be studied. Rather than using new phenotypic data, the later analysis identified candidate immune exposures from TCR beta sequences and from how often those sequences occurred across donors. An earlier analysis of around 540 of the donors applied high-throughput TCR beta sequencing to assess whether each TCR beta V gene segment acted as functional or pseudogenic. Donor age, sex, ethnicity and CMV serostatus were collected together with the repertoire data. A later genetic analysis took genome-wide SNP genotypes for about 55% of the 666 donors and used that subset as a discovery cohort. Every discovery cohort repertoire had been produced on one sequencing platform. HLA typing covered class I and class II loci at four-digit resolution. The number of donors typed differed by locus, with about 629-630 for A, B, C, DRB1 and DQB1, around 500 for DQA1, 606 for DPA1, and some 440 for DPB1. Four to six DR-DQ haplotypes were handled as single units for association and clustering, since linkage in the cohort was strong. Among some 400 genotyped donors of the cohort, an average of approximately 200,000 unique TCR beta nucleotide sequences was sequenced per donor, of which about 18% were non-productive.

Study-level results and caveats: The classifier was reported to diagnose cytomegalovirus status with high specificity and sensitivity in both the original and validation cohorts. In the study, some 180 TCR beta chains were listed as associated with cytomegalovirus. A later analysis found that TCR association rates varied across HLA loci, with DRB1 alleles showing the most associated TCRs and HLA-C alleles the fewest. Because HLA typing was unavailable for some donors at each locus, only the typed subset was used in association tests. A later analysis associated 16,951 TCR beta sequences with specific HLA alleles at a false discovery rate of 0.05. The authors suggested that the approach could potentially be extended to other disease states and immunological phenotypes. A later genetic analysis associated a missense DCLRE1C variant with V-gene and J-gene trimming of TCR beta chains, and an independent cohort replicated the association. In vitro tests confirmed that a few of the cytomegalovirus-associated TCR beta chains recognize cytomegalovirus antigens. Across donors, most TCR sequences were observed very rarely, whereas some public TCRs were present in many individuals. The cohort was sequenced for TCR beta chains only, and without alpha or paired-chain data the features that could be detected were limited. In a later analysis, several top co-occurrence clusters were reported to appear linked to parvovirus B19, influenza, CMV and Epstein-Barr virus. A cluster of highly shared sequence variants was judged likely to be a technical artifact of the sequencing pipeline. A further reported finding was that TCR beta sequences accurately predicted the HLA-A and HLA-B alleles for most subjects in the first cohort. Broadly in line with IMGT annotations, most TCR beta V segments showed up in productive rearrangements about 87% or about 30% of the time in an earlier analysis of roughly 590 of the donors. According to a later genetic analysis, donors in an Asian-associated ancestry cluster had fewer N-insertions in productive TCRs than the approximately 670-donor mean. When HLA alleles, especially DR and DQ, strongly co-occurred, attributing TCR associations to individual alleles was difficult. The earlier analysis of approximately 540 of the donors excluded about 16 rarely observed V segments, including chromosome 9 orphons, because counts were too low. Most CMV-associated TCR beta chains appeared to be HLA-restricted in a later analysis, and the HLA associations seemed to be driven largely by CMV exposure. Compared with equally common non-associated chains, HLA-associated TCR beta chains in a later analysis were more clonally expanded and had lower generation probabilities. CMV serostatus was the only immune exposure information available for the cohort. Roughly uniform sequencing depth across donors was assumed in presence/absence analyses, although this assumption may not hold. Linkage disequilibrium might explain the correlated functional status among segregating V segments, but an unknown experimental factor could not be ruled out.

The receptor was derived from a woman in her thirties or forties in good health and CMV-seropositive. The source material was PBMCs.

The CDR3 reads CASSYIVGTGVREQYF. The DNA sequence is given as TGTGCCAGCAGTTACATCGTTGGGACAGGGGTTCGCGAGCAGTACTTC. The chain employs TRBV6-6 and TRBJ2-7; 10 central bases correspond to TRBD1. From a lookup of the germline V gene (reference sequence), CDR1 and CDR2 are MNHNY and SVGAGI. The V end gives up 2 bases and the J end 6 bases, leaving 10 bases in the junction not matched to a gene. The CDR3 goes from the cysteine to the phenylalanine over 16 residues. Just the 48-base CDR3 DNA is kept, in frame starting at base 1.